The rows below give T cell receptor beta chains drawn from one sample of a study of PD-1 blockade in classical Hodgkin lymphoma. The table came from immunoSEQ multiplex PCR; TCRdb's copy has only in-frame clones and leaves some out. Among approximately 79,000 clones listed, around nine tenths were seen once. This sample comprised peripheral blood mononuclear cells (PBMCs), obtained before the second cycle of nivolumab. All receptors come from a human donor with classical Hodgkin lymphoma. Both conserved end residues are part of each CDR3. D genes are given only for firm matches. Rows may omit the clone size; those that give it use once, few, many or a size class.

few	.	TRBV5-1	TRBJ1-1	CASSLGGSIGAFF	TGCGCCAGCAGCTTGGGAGGGTCTATTGGAGCTTTCTTT
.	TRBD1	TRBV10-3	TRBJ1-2	CAISEQTGAGYTF	TGTGCCATCAGTGAACAGACAGGGGCGGGCTACACCTTC
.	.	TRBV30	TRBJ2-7	CAWNREPVSEQYF	TGTGCCTGGAACAGGGAACCCGTTAGCGAGCAGTACTTC
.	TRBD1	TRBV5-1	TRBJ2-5	CASSWNDRGETQYF	TGCGCCAGCAGCTGGAACGACAGGGGGGAGACCCAGTACTTC
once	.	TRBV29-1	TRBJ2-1	CSVEDPGQQFF	TGCAGCGTTGAAGATCCGGGCCAGCAGTTCTTC
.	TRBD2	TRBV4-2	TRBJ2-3	CASSQDGARDYPYTDTQYF	TGTGCCAGCAGCCAAGATGGGGCGCGGGACTACCCCTACACAGATACGCAGTATTTT
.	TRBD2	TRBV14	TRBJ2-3	CASSQELAGAPDTQYF	TGTGCCAGCAGCCAAGAACTAGCGGGAGCACCAGATACGCAGTATTTT
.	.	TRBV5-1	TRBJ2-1	CASSLAAQTYNEQFF	TGCGCCAGCAGCTTGGCGGCACAAACCTACAATGAGCAGTTCTTC
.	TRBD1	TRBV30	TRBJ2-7	CAWSPTDRTGYEQYF	TGTGCCTGGAGTCCGACGGACAGGACAGGTTACGAGCAGTACTTC
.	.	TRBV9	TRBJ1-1	CASSSVSAFF	TGTGCCAGCAGCTCCGTCTCGGCTTTCTTT
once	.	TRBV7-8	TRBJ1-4	CASSPPGRTNEKLFF	TGTGCCAGCAGCCCCCCAGGGCGAACTAATGAAAAACTGTTTTTT
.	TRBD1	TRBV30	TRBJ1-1	CAWSITGAGNTEAFF	TGTGCCTGGAGTATCACAGGGGCAGGGAACACTGAAGCTTTCTTT
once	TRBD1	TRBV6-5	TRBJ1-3	CASSWQGGRGNTIYF	TGTGCCAGCAGTTGGCAGGGGGGTAGGGGAAACACCATATATTTT
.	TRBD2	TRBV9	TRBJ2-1	CASSGVTGGAYNEQFF	TGTGCCAGCAGCGGTGTGACGGGAGGTGCCTACAATGAGCAGTTCTTC
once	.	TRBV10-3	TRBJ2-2	CAISRSGGTGELFF	TGTGCCATCAGTCGATCTGGGGGCACCGGGGAGCTGTTTTTT
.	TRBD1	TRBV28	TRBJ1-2	CASSFLVGRGTYGYTF	TGTGCCAGCAGTTTCCTCGTGGGCAGGGGGACGTATGGCTACACCTTC
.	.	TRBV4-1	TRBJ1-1	CASSQDHGRVTEAFF	TGCGCCAGCAGCCAAGATCACGGTAGGGTCACTGAAGCTTTCTTT
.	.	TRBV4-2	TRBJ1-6	CASSQGPDPDSPLHF	TGTGCCAGCAGCCAGGGCCCTGATCCGGATTCACCCCTCCACTTT
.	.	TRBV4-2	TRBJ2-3	CASSQGRLDTDTQYF	TGTGCCAGCAGCCAAGGCCGACTAGACACAGATACGCAGTATTTT
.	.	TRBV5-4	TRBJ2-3	CASSWGTDTQYF	TGTGCCAGCAGCTGGGGCACAGATACGCAGTATTTT
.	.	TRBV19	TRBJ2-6	CASSGRLGTGNTGANVLTF	TGTGCCAGTAGTGGCCGCCTGGGGACTGGGAACACTGGGGCCAACGTCCTGACTTTC
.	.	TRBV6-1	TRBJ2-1	CASSEPGPYEQFF	TGTGCCAGCAGTGAACCCGGGCCCTATGAGCAGTTCTTC
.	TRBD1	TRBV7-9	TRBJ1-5	CASSYDDRGNQPQHF	TGTGCCAGCAGCTATGATGACAGGGGCAATCAGCCCCAGCATTTT
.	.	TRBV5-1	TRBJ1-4	CASSLVSGARLNEKLFF	TGCGCCAGCAGCTTGGTCTCAGGGGCAAGGTTGAATGAAAAACTGTTTTTT